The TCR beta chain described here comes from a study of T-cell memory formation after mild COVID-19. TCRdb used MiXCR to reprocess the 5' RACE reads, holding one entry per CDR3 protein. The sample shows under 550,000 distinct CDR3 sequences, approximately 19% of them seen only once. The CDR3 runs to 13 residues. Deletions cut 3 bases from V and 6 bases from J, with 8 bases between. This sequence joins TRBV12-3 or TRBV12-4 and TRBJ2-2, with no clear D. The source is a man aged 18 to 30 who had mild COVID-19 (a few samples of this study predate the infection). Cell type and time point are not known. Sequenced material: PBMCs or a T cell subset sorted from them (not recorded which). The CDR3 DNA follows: TGTGCCAGCAGTTTTGCACCCGCCGGGGAGCTGTTTTTT. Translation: CASSFAPAGELFF.